One and the same sample provided the 7 T cell receptor beta chains below, sequenced in a study of T-cell reconstitution after alpha-beta-depleted transplantation in children. Preparation of the TCRbeta library involved a method that used unique molecular identifiers. TCRdb processed the PCR reads anew with MiXCR; each CDR3 protein has one entry. The sample records 330,000 or so distinct CDR3 sequences, 10% being singletons. Sequences were derived from PBMCs from the stem cell graft donor, sampled from the stem cell graft. Receptors were obtained from a human donor who donated a stem cell graft to a child with acute lymphoblastic leukemia.

V is TRBV7-3 and J is TRBJ1-1, with TRBD1 matching 8 bases. CDR1 SGHTA and CDR2 FQGTGA come from the germline V gene. The CDR3 contains 14 residues. Germline trimming cut 4 bases from V and 5 bases from J; bases unmatched to any gene: 6. This CDR3 is CASSWTTGDTEAFF. The CDR3 bases are TGTGCCAGCAGCTGGACGACAGGGGATACTGAAGCTTTCTTT.

This clonotype has more than one count but fewer than ten. The J gene is TRBJ2-1, the V gene TRBV27; 10 positions match TRBD2. Germline V lookup: CDR1 MNHEY, CDR2 SMNVEV (reference sequence). This CDR3 is 16 amino acids long. V lost 1 base, J lost 2 bases, and 2 bases stayed unmatched. CDR3 nucleotides: TGTGCCAGCAGTTTATTTAGCGGGGGGACCTACAATGAGCAGTTCTTC. This sequence encodes CASSLFSGGTYNEQFF.

This clonotype occurred a few times. This chain uses TRBV7-6 with TRBJ1-2, with no clear D. Trimming took 5 bases from V and 7 from J, leaving 11 bases between them. Germline CDR1 and CDR2: SGHVS and FNYEAQ. CDR3 length: 12 amino acids. This chain's CDR3 is CASSPGLLGYTF. As DNA, the CDR3 is TGTGCCAGCAGCCCCGGGCTGCTTGGCTACACCTTC.

The chain links TRBV5-1 to TRBJ1-5; 8 bases agree with TRBD1. CDR1 is SGHRS and CDR2 is YFSETQ in the germline V gene. The junction had 5 bases not matched to a gene; V was cut back by 0 bases and J by 0 bases. CDR3 length: 17 residues. In nucleotides, the CDR3 is TGCGCCAGCAGCTTGGGACAGGGGTACTATAGCAATCAGCCCCAGCATTTT. This gives the protein CASSLGQGYYSNQPQHF.

This clonotype has a handful of counts. J is TRBJ1-2 and V is TRBV7-9; the match to TRBD1 covers 7 bases. The CDR3 has 14 amino acids. Germline loops: CDR1 SEHNR, CDR2 FQNEAQ (reference sequence). V trimming: 5 bases; J trimming: 5 bases; junction bases outside the gene matches: 8. The CDR3 reads CASSRPGQSYGYTF. The CDR3 nucleotides read TGTGCCAGCAGCCGACCGGGACAGAGTTATGGCTACACCTTC.

A few counts support this clonotype. V and J are TRBV4-2 and TRBJ2-3; 9 positions match TRBD2. The trim removed 0 bases at V and 6 bases at J, leaving 7 bases unmatched. CDR3 length equals 16 residues. Germline CDR1 LGHNA, CDR2 YNFKEQ. The CDR3 reads CASSQDVAGGVDTQYF. CDR3 nucleotides: TGTGCCAGCAGCCAAGATGTGGCGGGAGGGGTTGATACGCAGTATTTT.

The V gene is TRBV2, the J gene TRBJ2-1; D could derive from TRBD1 or TRBD2 (5 bases each). Germline V gives CDR1 SNHLY, CDR2 FYNNEI. This CDR3 contains 15 residues. With 2 bases removed from V and 8 bases from J, the gap between germline ends came to 16 bases. This CDR3 reads CASSEPAYLGDEQFF. The DNA for the CDR3 is TGTGCCAGCAGTGAACCGGCATACTTGGGGGATGAGCAGTTCTTC.